These T cell receptor beta chains were read from a single sample in a study of beta chain features in type 1 diabetes. The protocol was immunoSEQ multiplex PCR, while the TCRdb copy is restricted to in-frame clones and leaves out a portion. The sample contains 300,000 to 450,000 clones, roughly 12% of which appear only once. Sequencing input: naive CD4+ T cells from blood. These receptors were obtained from a man between 18 and 35 years old in good health. CDR3s include the opening cysteine and the closing phenylalanine or tryptophan. A D gene is named only where the DNA matches it firmly. The size entry is marked missing in some rows and otherwise reads once, few, many or a size class.

j_call v_call d_call clone_size cdr3_aa cdr3_nt
TRBJ2-5 TRBV4-2 TRBD2 few CASTPTGGPETQYF TGTGCCAGTACCCCTACGGGAGGGCCGGAGACCCAGTACTTC
TRBJ2-3 TRBV10-3 - - CAIGLTGLEADTQYF TGTGCCATCGGACTTACAGGGTTAGAGGCAGATACGCAGTATTTT
TRBJ2-7 TRBV6-5 - - CASSYQVNSYEQYF TGTGCCAGCAGTTACCAGGTAAACTCCTACGAGCAGTACTTC
TRBJ2-1 TRBV21-1 - - CASTPGLAGSFYNEQFF TGTGCCAGCACCCCTGGACTAGCGGGATCTTTCTACAATGAGCAGTTCTTC
TRBJ2-5 TRBV7-2 TRBD2 few CASSLGLAAQETQYF TGTGCCAGCAGCTTGGGACTAGCGGCTCAAGAGACCCAGTACTTC
TRBJ1-1 TRBV18 - few CASSQTTRRILGVNTEAFF TGTGCCAGCTCCCAAACAACTCGCAGGATTCTCGGGGTGAACACTGAAGCTTTCTTT
TRBJ1-6 TRBV7-2 TRBD1 - CASSIDRGYSPLHF TGTGCCAGCAGCATTGACAGGGGGTATTCACCCCTCCACTTT
TRBJ1-1 TRBV28 - - CASRFGTEAFF TGTGCCAGCAGATTCGGGACTGAAGCTTTCTTT
TRBJ1-1 TRBV5-4 TRBD1 few CASTPPDRANTEAFF TGTGCCAGCACCCCCCCAGACAGGGCGAACACTGAAGCTTTCTTT
TRBJ1-2 TRBV5-1 TRBD1 few CASHFGQGYYGYTF TGCGCCAGCCATTTCGGACAGGGATACTATGGCTACACCTTC
TRBJ2-5 TRBV29-1 - few CSGGVGQPETQYF TGCAGCGGCGGTGTAGGACAGCCAGAGACCCAGTACTTC
TRBJ1-1 TRBV4-3 - - CASSQAARDGTEAFF TGCGCCAGCAGCCAAGCGGCGCGGGATGGTACTGAAGCTTTCTTT
TRBJ2-5 TRBV7-2 TRBD2 few CASTTRLAGAGETQYF TGTGCCAGCACAACTAGGCTAGCGGGAGCGGGTGAGACCCAGTACTTC
TRBJ1-1 TRBV6-1 - - CASRSTGNTEAFF TGTGCCAGCAGATCTACAGGGAACACTGAAGCTTTCTTT
TRBJ2-1 TRBV10-3 TRBD1 - CAISRDRGVGEQFF TGTGCCATCAGCCGGGACAGGGGGGTTGGGGAGCAGTTCTTC
TRBJ1-3 TRBV7-2 - - CASSVRQNRRGNTIYF TGTGCCAGCAGCGTCCGACAGAACCGCCGTGGAAACACCATATATTTT
TRBJ2-2 TRBV4-3 - few CASSQEAGSTGELFF TGCGCCAGCAGCCAAGAGGCGGGAAGCACCGGGGAGCTGTTTTTT
TRBJ2-5 TRBV4-3 - few CASSQDHDGAKTQYF TGCGCCAGCAGCCAAGACCACGATGGGGCGAAGACCCAGTACTTC
TRBJ2-7 TRBV28 - few CASSLSGRDEQYF TGTGCCAGCAGTTTATCTGGCAGGGACGAGCAGTACTTC
TRBJ2-3 TRBV18 - few CASSPSGVRTDTQYF TGTGCCAGCTCACCGTCGGGAGTCCGGACAGATACGCAGTATTTT
TRBJ1-4 TRBV18 TRBD1 - CASSPMDRATTNEKLFF TGTGCCAGCTCACCAATGGACAGGGCAACAACTAATGAAAAACTGTTTTTT
TRBJ1-2 TRBV28 - few CASSSPDHYGYTF TGTGCCAGCAGTTCCCCAGATCACTATGGCTACACCTTC
TRBJ2-2 TRBV7-3 - few CASSLGDRRTGELFF TGTGCCAGCAGCTTAGGTGACAGGCGCACCGGGGAGCTGTTTTTT
TRBJ2-3 TRBV5-1 - - CASSRGTEADTQYF TGCGCCAGCAGCCGCGGGACTGAGGCAGATACGCAGTATTTT
TRBJ2-1 TRBV11-2 TRBD1 few CASSLPGQPKEFF TGTGCCAGCAGCTTACCGGGACAGCCGAAGGAGTTCTTC
TRBJ1-5 TRBV28 - few CASHLGDRGNQPQHF TGTGCCAGCCACCTCGGGGATCGGGGCAATCAGCCCCAGCATTTT
TRBJ1-2 TRBV7-9 - few CASSADSDYGYTF TGTGCCAGCAGCGCCGACTCGGACTATGGCTACACCTTC
TRBJ1-2 TRBV30 - few CAWNPGWLPGYTF TGTGCCTGGAACCCAGGGTGGTTGCCGGGCTACACCTTC
TRBJ2-1 TRBV14 - few CASRPNRLAYNEQFF TGTGCCAGCAGGCCTAACAGGTTGGCCTACAATGAGCAGTTCTTC
TRBJ2-3 TRBV9 TRBD2 few CASTRSGIEPDTQYF TGTGCCAGCACCCGTAGCGGGATTGAGCCAGATACGCAGTATTTT
TRBJ2-7 TRBV28 TRBD2 few CASRLGGDSSYEQYF TGTGCCAGCAGGCTCGGGGGGGATAGCTCCTACGAGCAGTACTTC
TRBJ2-2 TRBV6-6 - few CASSPSITANTGELFF TGTGCCAGCAGCCCAAGCATCACCGCGAACACCGGGGAGCTGTTTTTT
TRBJ2-3 TRBV5-4 TRBD2 few CASSRGTGGIVDTQYF TGTGCCAGCAGCCGGGGGACGGGAGGAATCGTGGATACGCAGTATTTT
TRBJ2-2 TRBV19 - - CASRTGANTGELFF TGTGCCAGTAGGACGGGGGCGAACACCGGGGAGCTGTTTTTT
TRBJ2-1 TRBV30 - - CAWSQLPYNEQFF TGTGCCTGGAGCCAACTCCCCTACAATGAGCAGTTCTTC
TRBJ1-3 TRBV10-3 - few CAISAGQSSGNTIYF TGTGCCATCAGTGCGGGTCAATCCTCTGGAAACACCATATATTTT
TRBJ1-5 TRBV5-6 - - CASSGAGTSSGVNQPQHF TGTGCCAGCAGCGGAGCCGGGACCTCAAGCGGGGTCAATCAGCCCCAGCATTTT
TRBJ2-5 TRBV7-7 TRBD1 - CASRPQGAGETQYF TGTGCTAGCAGGCCACAGGGGGCGGGAGAGACCCAGTACTTC
TRBJ1-5 TRBV7-6 - few CASSTRCELSNQPQHF TGTGCCAGCAGCACCCGATGCGAGCTTAGCAATCAGCCCCAGCATTTT
TRBJ2-3 TRBV4-3 TRBD2 few CASSQDGRTDTQYF TGCGCCAGCAGCCAAGACGGGAGGACAGATACGCAGTATTTT
TRBJ2-5 TRBV5-6 TRBD1 few CASSLGQGVETQYF TGTGCCAGCAGCCTGGGGCAGGGGGTTGAGACCCAGTACTTC
TRBJ1-6 TRBV4-3 - few CASSPGLIYNSPLHF TGCGCCAGCAGCCCGGGACTGATCTATAATTCACCCCTCCACTTT
TRBJ2-7 TRBV9 TRBD2 - CASSALSSGRAREQYF TGTGCCAGCAGCGCCCTTTCTAGCGGGAGGGCTCGGGAGCAGTACTTC
TRBJ1-6 TRBV5-1 TRBD1 - CASSRGQGRSSPLHF TGCGCCAGCAGCCGCGGACAGGGGAGGAGTTCACCCCTCCACTTT
TRBJ1-5 TRBV2 - few CASSTPGRGDQPQHF TGTGCCAGCAGTACCCCCGGCAGGGGCGATCAGCCCCAGCATTTT
TRBJ2-7 TRBV18 TRBD1 few CASSPDRINEQYF TGTGCCAGCTCACCGGACAGGATCAACGAGCAGTACTTC
TRBJ2-5 TRBV27 - few CASSLTGTETQYF TGTGCCAGCAGTTTAACAGGGACGGAGACCCAGTACTTC
TRBJ1-1 TRBV27 TRBD1 few CASSSLGQGEAFF TGTGCCAGCAGTTCCCTAGGACAGGGGGAAGCTTTCTTT